This T cell receptor beta chain is drawn from a study of cytomegalovirus exposure and HLA in healthy donors. Overall study: About 85 million unique TCRs from HLA-typed donors were held in an early release of data.

Per the germline V gene, CDR1 is MNHNS and CDR2 is SASEGT. There are 14 residues in the CDR3. Worth noting for this clone: Its antigen is undetermined.

Primers: 60 Vbeta forward and 13 Jbeta reverse. This table comes from immunoSEQ multiplex PCR, and its TCRdb copy is limited to in-frame clones, with some not included. The repertoire consists of fewer than 200,000 clones, with over 60% occurring once and the leading ten covering less than 1%. Study-wide points: TCR association rates varied by HLA locus in a later analysis, with DRB1 highest and HLA-C lowest. Roughly uniform sequencing depth across donors was assumed, possibly incorrectly.

The rearrangement joins TRBV6-1 to TRBJ2-5; D might be TRBD2 (5 bases). The end of the DNA fits TRBJ2-7 better, so the J call may be wrong. Material: PBMCs. This receptor was identified in a female donor in good health and CMV-seronegative. The CDR3: CASSEEGERYEQYF. The CDR3 DNA reads TGTGCCAGCAGTGAAGAGGGAGAGCGGTACGAGCAGTACTTC.